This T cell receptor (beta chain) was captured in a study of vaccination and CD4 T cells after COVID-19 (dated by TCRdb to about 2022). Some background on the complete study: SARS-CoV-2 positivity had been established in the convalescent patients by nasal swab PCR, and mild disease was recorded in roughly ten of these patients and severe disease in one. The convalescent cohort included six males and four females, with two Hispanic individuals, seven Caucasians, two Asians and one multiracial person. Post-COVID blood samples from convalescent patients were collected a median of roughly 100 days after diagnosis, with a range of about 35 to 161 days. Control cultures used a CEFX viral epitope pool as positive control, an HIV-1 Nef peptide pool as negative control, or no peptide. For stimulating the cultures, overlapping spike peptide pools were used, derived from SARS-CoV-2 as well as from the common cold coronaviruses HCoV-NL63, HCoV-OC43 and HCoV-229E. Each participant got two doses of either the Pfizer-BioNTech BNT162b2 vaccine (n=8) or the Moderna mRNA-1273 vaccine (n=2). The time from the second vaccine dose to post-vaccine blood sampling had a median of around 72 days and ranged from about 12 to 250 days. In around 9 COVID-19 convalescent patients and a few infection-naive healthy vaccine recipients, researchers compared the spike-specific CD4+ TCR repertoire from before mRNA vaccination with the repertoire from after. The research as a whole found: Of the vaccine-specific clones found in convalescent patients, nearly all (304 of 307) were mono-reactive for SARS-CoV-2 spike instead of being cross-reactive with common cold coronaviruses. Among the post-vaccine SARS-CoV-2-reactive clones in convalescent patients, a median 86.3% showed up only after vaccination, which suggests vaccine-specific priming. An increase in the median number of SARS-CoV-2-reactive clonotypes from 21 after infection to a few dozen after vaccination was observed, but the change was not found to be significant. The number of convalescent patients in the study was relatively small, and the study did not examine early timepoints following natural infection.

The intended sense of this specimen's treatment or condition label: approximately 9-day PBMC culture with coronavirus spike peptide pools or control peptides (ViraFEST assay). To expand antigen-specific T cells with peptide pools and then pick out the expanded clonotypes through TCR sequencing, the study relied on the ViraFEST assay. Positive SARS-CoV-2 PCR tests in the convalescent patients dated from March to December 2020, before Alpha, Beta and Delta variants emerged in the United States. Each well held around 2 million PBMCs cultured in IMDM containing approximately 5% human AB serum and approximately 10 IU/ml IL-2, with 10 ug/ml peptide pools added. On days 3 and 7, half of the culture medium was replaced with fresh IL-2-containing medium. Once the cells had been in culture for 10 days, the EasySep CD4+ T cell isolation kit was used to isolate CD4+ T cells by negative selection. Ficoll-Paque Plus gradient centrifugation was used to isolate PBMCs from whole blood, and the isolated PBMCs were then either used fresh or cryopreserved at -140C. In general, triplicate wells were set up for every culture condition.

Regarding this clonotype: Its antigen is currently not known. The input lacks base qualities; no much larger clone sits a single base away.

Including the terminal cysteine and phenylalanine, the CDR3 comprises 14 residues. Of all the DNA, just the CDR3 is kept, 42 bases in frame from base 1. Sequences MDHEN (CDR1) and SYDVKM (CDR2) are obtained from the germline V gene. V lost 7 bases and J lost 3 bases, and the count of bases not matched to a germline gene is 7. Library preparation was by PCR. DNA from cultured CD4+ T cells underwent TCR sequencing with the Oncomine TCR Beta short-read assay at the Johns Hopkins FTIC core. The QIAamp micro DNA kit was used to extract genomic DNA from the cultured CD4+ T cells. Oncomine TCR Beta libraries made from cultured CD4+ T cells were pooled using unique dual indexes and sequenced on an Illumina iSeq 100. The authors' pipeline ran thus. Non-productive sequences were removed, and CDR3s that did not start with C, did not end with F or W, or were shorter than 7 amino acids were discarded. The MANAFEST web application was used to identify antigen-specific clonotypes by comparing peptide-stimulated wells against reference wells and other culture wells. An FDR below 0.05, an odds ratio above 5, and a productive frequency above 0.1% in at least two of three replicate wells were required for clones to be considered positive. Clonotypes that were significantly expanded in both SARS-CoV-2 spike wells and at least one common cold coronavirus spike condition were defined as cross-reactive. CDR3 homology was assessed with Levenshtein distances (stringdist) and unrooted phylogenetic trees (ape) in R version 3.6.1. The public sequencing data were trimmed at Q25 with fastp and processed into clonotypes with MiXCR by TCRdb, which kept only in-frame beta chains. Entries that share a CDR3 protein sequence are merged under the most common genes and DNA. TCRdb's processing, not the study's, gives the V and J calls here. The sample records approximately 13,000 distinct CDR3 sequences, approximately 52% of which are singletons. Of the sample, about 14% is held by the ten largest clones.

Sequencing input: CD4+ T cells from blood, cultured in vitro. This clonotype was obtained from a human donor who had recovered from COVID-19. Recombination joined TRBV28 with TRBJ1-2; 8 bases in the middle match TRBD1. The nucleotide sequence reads TGTGCCAGCACCCCGGGACAGGCGTACTATGGCTACACCTTC. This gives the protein CASTPGQAYYGYTF.